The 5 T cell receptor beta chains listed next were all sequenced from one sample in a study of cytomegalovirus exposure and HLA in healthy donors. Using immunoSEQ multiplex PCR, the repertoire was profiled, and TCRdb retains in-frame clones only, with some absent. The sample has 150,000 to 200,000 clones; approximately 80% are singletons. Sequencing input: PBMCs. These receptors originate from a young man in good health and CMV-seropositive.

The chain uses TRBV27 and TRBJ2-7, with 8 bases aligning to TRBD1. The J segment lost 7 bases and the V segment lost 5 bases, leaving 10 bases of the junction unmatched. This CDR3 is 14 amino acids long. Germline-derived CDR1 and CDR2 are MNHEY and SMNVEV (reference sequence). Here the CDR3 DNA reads TGTGCCAGCAGTCCGGGACAGGCGACGGGGGAGCAGTACTTC. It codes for CASSPGQATGEQYF.

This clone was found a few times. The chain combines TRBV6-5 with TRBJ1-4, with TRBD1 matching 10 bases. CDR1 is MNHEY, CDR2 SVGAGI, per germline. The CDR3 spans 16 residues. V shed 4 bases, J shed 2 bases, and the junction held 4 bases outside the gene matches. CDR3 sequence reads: CASSFRDRGTNEKLFF. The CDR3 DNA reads TGTGCCAGCAGTTTCCGGGACAGGGGCACTAATGAAAAACTGTTTTTT.

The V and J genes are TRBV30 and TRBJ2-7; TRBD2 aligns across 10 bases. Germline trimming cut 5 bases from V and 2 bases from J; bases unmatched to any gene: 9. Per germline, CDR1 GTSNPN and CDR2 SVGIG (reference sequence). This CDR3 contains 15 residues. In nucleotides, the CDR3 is TGTGCCTGGCGAAAGGGGCTAGCGGGGGCCTACGAGCAGTACTTC. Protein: CAWRKGLAGAYEQYF. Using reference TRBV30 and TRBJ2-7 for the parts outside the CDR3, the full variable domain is SQTIHQWPATLVQPVGSPLSLECTVEGTSNPNLYWYRQAAGRGLQLLFYSVGIGQISSEVPQNLSASRPQDRQFILSSKKLLLSDSGFYLCAWRKGLAGAYEQYFGPGTRLTVT.

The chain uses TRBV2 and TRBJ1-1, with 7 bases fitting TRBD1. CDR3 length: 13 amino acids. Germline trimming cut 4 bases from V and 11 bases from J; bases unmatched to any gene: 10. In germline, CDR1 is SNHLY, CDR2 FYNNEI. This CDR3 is CASSGRQGNGAFF. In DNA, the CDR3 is TGTGCCAGCAGTGGCCGACAGGGTAATGGTGCTTTCTTT.

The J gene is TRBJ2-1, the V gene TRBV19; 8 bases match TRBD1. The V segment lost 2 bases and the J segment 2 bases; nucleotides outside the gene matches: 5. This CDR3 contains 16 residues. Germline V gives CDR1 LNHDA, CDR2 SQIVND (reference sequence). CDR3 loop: CASSIMSGGAYNEQFF. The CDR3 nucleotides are TGTGCCAGTAGTATAATGTCAGGGGGCGCCTACAATGAGCAGTTCTTC.